This T cell receptor (beta chain) was recovered during a study of molecular identifiers for immune sequencing clone quantification. Overall study findings and caveats: Sizes of clones that are highly expanded could be underestimated (if identical TCR molecules share a barcode).

This CDR3 has 11 amino acids. Germline CDR1 MNHEY, CDR2 SVGAGI. The ends were cut back, 6 bases at V and 7 bases at J, with 9 bases in the middle. Previously described methods and listed TCR primers were employed for the bulk TCR libraries. One entry per CDR3 protein results from TCRdb running MiXCR on the PCR reads. The repertoire holds 90,000 or so distinct CDR3 sequences, with roughly 21% as singletons. This clonotype occurred many times. Its specificity is unknown. Naive CD8 T cell sorting was performed on the CD8+CD4-CCR7+CD45RA+ phenotype. Sequencing was done on a sample of naive CD8+ T cells from blood, with Jurkat cell RNA spiked in. Subset meaning: FACS-sorted CD8+CD4-CCR7+CD45RA+ naive T cells. The receptor's source is a human donor in good health. Some libraries in this study had Jurkat cell RNA spiked in. V and J are TRBV6-5 and TRBJ1-1; D ambiguous. As DNA, the CDR3 is TGTGCCAGCAGAATAACAATTGAAGCTTTCTTT. As protein: CASRITIEAFF.